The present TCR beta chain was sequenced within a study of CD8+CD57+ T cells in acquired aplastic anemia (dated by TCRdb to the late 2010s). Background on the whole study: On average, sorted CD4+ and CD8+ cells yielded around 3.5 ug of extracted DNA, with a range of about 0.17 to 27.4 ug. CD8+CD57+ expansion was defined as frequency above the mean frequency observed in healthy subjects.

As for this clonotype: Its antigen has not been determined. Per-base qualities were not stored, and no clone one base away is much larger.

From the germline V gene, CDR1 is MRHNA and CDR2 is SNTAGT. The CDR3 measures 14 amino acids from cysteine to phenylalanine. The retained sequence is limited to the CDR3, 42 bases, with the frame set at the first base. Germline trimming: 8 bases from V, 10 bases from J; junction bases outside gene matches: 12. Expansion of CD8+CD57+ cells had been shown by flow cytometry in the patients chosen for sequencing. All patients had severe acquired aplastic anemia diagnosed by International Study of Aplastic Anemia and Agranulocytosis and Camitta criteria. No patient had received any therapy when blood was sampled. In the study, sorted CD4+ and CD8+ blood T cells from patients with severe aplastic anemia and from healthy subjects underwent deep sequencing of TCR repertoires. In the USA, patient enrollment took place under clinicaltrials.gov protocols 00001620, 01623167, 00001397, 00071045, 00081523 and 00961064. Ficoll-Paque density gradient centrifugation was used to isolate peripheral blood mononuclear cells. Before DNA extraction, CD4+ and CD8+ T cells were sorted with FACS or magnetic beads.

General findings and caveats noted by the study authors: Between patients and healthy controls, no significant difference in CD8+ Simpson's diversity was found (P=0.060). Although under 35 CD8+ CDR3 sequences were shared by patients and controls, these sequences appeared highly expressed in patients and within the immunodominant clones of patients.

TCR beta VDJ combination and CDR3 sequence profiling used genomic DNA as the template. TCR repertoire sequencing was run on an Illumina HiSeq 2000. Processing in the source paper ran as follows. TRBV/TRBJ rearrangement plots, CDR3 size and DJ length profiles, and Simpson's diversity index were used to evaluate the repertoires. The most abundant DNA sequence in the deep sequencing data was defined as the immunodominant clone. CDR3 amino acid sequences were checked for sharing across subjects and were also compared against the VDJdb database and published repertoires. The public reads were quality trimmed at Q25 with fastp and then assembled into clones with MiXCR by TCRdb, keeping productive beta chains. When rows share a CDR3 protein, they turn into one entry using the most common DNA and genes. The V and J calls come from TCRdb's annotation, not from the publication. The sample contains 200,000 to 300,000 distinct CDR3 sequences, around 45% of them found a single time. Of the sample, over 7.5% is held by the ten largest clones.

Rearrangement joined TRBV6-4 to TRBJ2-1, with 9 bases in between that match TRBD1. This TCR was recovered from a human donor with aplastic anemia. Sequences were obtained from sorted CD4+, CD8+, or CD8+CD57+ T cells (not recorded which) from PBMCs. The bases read TGTGCCAGCGGAACGGGACAGGGATACTTGGAGCAGTTCTTC. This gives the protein CASGTGQGYLEQFF.